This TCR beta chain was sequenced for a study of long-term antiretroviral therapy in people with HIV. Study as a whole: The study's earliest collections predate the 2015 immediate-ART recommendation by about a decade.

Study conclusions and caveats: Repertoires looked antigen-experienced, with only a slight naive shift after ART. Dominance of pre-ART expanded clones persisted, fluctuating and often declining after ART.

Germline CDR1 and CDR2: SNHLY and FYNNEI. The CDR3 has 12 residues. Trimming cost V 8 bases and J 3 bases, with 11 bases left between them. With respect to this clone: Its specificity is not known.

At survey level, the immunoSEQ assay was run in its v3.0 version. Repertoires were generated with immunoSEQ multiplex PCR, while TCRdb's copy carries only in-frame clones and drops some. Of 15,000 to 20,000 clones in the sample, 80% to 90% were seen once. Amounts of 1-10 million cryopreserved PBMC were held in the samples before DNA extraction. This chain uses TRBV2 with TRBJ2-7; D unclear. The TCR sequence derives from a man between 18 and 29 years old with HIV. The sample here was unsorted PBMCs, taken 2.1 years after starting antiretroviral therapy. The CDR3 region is CASVGGNYEQYF. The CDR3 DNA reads TGTGCCAGCGTCGGCGGAAACTACGAGCAGTACTTC.